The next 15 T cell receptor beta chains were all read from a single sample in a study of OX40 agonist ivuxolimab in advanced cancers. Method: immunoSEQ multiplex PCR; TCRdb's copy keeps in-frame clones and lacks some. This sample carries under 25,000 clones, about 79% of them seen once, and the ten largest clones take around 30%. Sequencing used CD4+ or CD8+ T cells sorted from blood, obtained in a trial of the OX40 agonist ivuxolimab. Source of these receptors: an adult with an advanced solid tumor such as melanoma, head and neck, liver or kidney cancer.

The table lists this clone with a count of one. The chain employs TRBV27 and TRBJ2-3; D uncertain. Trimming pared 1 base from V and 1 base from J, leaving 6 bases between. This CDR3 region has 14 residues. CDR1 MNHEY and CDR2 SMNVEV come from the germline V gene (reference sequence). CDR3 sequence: CASSLYAGTDTQYF. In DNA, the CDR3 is TGTGCCAGCAGTTTATATGCGGGCACAGATACGCAGTATTTT.

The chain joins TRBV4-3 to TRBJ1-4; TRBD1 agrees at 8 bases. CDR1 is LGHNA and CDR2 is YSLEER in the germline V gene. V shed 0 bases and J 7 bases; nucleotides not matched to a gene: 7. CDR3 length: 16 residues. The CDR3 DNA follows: TGCGCCAGCAGCCAAGATCGTGGACAGGGAGGTGAAAAACTGTTTTTT. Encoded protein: CASSQDRGQGGEKLFF.

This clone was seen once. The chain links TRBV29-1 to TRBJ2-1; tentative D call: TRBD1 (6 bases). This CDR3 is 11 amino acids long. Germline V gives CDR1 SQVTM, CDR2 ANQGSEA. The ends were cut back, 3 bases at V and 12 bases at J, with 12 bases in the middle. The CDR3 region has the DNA TGCAGCGTTGACTTCCTGGACAGGCAGTTCTTC. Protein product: CSVDFLDRQFF.

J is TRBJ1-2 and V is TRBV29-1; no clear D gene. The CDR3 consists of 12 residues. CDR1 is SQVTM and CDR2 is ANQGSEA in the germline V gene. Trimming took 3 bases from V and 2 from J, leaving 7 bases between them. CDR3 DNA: TGCAGCGTTGACGCTACCAACTATGGCTACACCTTC. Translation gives CSVDATNYGYTF.

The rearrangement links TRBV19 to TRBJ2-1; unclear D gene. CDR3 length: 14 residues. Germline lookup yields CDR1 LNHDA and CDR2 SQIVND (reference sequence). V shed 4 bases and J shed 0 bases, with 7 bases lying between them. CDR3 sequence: CASSTEFSYNEQFF. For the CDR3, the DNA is TGTGCCAGTAGTACAGAGTTCTCCTACAATGAGCAGTTCTTC. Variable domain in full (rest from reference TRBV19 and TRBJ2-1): DGGITQSPKYLFRKEGQNVTLSCEQNLNHDAMYWYRQDPGQGLRLIYYSQIVNDFQKGDIAEGYSVSREKKESFPLTVTSAQKNPTAFYLCASSTEFSYNEQFFGPGTRLTVL.

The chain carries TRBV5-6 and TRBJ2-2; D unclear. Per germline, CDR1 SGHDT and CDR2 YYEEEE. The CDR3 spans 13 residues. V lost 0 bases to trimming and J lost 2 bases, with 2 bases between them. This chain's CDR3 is CASSLGNTGELFF. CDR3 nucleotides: TGTGCCAGCAGCTTGGGCAACACCGGGGAGCTGTTTTTT.

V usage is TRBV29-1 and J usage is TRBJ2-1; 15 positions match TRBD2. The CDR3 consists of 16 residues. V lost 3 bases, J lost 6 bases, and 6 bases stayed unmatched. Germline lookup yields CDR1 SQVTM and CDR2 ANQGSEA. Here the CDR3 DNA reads TGCAGCGTTGACCTAGGACTAGCGGGGGGGCTCAATGAGCAGTTCTTC. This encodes CSVDLGLAGGLNEQFF.

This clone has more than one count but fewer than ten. The CDR3: CASSVGQFQPQHF. CDR3 bases: TGTGCCAGCAGCGTAGGGCAGTTTCAGCCCCAGCATTTT. The chain combines TRBV9 with TRBJ1-5; unclear D gene. V was pared by 0 bases and J by 6 bases, with 7 bases between. There are 13 residues in the CDR3. Germline assignment: CDR1 SGDLS and CDR2 YYNGEE.

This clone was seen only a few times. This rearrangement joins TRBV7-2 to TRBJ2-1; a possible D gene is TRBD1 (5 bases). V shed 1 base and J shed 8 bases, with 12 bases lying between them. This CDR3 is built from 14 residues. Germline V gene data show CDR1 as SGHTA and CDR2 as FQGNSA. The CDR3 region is CASSLVEGAYEQFF. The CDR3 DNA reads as TGTGCCAGCAGCTTAGTCGAAGGGGCATATGAGCAGTTCTTC. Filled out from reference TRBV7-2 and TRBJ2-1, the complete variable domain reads GAGVSQSPSNKVTEKGKDVELRCDPISGHTALYWYRQSLGQGLEFLIYFQGNSAPDKSGLPSDRFSAERTGGSVSTLTIQRTQQEDSAVYLCASSLVEGAYEQFFGPGTRLTVL.

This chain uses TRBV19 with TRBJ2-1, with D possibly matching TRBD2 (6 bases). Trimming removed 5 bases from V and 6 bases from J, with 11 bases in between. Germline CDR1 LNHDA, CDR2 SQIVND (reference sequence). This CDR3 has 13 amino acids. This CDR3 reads CASSEGLLNEQFF. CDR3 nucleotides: TGTGCCAGTAGTGAGGGACTCCTCAATGAGCAGTTCTTC.

CDR3 DNA: TGTGCCAGTAGCCCAGCTAGCGGGGGAGATACGCAGTATTTT. This sequence encodes CASSPASGGDTQYF. The V call is TRBV19, the J call TRBJ2-3, with 10 bases lining up with TRBD2. V dropped 6 bases and J dropped 5; count of bases not matched to a gene: 5. Germline loops: CDR1 LNHDA, CDR2 SQIVND (reference sequence). The CDR3 contains 14 residues.

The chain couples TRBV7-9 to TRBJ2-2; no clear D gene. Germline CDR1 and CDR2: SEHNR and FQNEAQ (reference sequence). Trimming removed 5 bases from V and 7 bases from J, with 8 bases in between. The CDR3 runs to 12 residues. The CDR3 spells CASSLDIGELFF. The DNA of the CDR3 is TGTGCCAGCAGCCTAGACATCGGGGAGCTGTTTTTT.

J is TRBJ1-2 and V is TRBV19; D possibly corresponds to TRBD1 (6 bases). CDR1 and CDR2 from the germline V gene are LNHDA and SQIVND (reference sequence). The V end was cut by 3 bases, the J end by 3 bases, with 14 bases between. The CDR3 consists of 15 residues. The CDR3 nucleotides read TGTGCCAGTAGTATCCGACAGGCACCCTACTATGGCTACACCTTC. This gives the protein CASSIRQAPYYGYTF. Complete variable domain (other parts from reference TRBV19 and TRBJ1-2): DGGITQSPKYLFRKEGQNVTLSCEQNLNHDAMYWYRQDPGQGLRLIYYSQIVNDFQKGDIAEGYSVSREKKESFPLTVTSAQKNPTAFYLCASSIRQAPYYGYTFGSGTRLTVV.

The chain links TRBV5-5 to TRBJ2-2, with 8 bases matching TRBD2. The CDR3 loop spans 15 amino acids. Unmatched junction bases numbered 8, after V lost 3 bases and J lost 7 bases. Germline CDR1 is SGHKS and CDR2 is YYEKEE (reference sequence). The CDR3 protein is CASSSPGLDFGELFF. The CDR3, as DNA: TGTGCCAGCAGCTCTCCGGGACTAGATTTCGGGGAGCTGTTTTTT. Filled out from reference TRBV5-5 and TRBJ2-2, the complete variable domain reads DAGVTQSPTHLIKTRGQQVTLRCSPISGHKSVSWYQQVLGQGPQFIFQYYEKEERGRGNFPDRFSARQFPNYSSELNVNALLLGDSALYLCASSSPGLDFGELFFGEGSRLTVL.

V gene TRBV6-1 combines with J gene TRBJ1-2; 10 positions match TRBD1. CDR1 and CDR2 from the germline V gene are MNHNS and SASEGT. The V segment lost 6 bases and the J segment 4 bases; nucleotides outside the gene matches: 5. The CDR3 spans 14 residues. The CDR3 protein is CASRRQGASYGYTF. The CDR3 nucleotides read TGTGCCAGCAGGCGACAGGGGGCGAGCTATGGCTACACCTTC.